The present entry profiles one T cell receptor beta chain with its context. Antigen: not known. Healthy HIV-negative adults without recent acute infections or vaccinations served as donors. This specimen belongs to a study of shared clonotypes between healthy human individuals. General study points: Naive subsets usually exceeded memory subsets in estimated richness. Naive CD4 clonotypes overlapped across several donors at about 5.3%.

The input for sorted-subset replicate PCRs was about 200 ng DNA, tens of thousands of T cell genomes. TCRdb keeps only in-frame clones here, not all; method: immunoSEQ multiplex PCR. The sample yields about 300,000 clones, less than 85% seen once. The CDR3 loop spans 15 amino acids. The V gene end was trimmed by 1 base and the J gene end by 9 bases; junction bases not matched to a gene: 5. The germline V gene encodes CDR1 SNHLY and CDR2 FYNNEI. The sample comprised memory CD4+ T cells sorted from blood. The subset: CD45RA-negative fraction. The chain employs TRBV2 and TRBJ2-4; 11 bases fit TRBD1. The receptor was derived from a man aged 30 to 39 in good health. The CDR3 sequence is CASSEETGTGGIQYF. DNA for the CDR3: TGTGCCAGCAGTGAAGAGACTGGGACAGGGGGCATTCAGTACTTC.